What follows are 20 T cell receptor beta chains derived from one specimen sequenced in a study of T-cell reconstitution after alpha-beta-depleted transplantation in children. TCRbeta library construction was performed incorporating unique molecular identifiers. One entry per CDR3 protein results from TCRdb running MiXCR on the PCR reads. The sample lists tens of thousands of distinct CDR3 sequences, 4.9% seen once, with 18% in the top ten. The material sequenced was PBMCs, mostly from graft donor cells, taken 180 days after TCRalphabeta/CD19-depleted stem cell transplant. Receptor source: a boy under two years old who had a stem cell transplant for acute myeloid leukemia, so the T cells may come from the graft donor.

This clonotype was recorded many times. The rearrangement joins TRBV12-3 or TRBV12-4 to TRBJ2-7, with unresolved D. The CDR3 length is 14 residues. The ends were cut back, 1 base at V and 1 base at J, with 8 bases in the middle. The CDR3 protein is CASSLGRWSYEQYF. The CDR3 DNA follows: TGTGCCAGCAGTTTAGGCAGGTGGTCCTACGAGCAGTACTTC.

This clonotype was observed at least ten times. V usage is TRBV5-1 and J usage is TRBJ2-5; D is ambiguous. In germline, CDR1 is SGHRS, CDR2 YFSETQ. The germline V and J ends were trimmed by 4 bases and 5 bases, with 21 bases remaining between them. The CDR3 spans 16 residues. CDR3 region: CASSPPGLWKGETQYF. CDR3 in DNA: TGCGCCAGCAGCCCCCCGGGCCTCTGGAAAGGGGAGACCCAGTACTTC.

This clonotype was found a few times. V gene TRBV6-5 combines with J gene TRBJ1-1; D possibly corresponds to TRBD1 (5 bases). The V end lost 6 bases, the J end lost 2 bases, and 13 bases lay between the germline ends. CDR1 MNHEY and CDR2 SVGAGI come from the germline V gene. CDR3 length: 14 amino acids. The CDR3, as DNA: TGTGCCAGCAGACTTGACAGCTCTAACACTGAAGCTTTCTTT. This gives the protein CASRLDSSNTEAFF.

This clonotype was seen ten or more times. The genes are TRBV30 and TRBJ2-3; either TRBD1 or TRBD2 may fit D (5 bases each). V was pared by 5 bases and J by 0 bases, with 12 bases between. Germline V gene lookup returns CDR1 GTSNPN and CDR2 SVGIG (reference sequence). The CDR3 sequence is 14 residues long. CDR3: CAWGGTPSTDTQYF. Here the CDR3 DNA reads TGTGCCTGGGGTGGGACGCCTAGCACAGATACGCAGTATTTT.

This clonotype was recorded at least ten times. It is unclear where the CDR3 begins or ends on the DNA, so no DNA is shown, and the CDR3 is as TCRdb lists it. The CDR3 sequence is CASSLSGPSGANVLTF. This sequence joins TRBV4-3 and TRBJ2-6; TRBD1 was called by the table and not checked on the DNA. CDR1 is LGHNA, CDR2 YSLEER, per germline. The CDR3 numbers 16 amino acids, ends counted.

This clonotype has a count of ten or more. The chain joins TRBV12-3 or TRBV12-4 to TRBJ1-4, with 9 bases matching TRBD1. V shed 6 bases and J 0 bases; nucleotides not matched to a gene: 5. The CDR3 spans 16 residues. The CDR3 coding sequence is TGTGCCAGCAGGTGGGACAGGGCCACAACTAATGAAAAACTGTTTTTT. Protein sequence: CASRWDRATTNEKLFF.

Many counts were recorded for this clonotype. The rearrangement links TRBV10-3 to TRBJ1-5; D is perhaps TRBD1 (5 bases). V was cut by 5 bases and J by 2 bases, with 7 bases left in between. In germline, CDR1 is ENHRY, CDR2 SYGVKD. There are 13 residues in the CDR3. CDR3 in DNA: TGTGCCATCAGTCGGGGCGGCAATCAGCCCCAGCATTTT. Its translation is CAISRGGNQPQHF.

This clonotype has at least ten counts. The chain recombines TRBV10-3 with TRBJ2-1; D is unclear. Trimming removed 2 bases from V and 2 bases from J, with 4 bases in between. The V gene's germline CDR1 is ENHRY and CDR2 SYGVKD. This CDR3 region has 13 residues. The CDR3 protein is CAISESTYNEQFF. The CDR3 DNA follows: TGTGCCATCAGTGAGAGCACCTACAATGAGCAGTTCTTC.

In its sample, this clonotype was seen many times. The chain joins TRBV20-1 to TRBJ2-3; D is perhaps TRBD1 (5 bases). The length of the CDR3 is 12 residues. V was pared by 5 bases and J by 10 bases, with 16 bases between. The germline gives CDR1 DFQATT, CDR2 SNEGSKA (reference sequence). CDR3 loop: CSAFPQATAQYF. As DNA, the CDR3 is TGCAGTGCTTTTCCACAGGCTACTGCGCAGTATTTT.

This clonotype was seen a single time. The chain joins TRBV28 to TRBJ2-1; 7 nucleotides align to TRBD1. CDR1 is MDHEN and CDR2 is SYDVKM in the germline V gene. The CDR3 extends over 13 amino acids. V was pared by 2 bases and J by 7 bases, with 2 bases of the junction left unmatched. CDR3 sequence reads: CASSLLQGNEQFF. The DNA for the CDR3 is TGTGCCAGCAGTTTACTACAGGGGAATGAGCAGTTCTTC. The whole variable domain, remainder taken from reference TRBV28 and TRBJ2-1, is DVKVTQSSRYLVKRTGEKVFLECVQDMDHENMFWYRQDPGLGLRLIYFSYDVKMKEKGDIPEGYSVSREKKERFSLILESASTNQTSMYLCASSLLQGNEQFFGPGTRLTVL.

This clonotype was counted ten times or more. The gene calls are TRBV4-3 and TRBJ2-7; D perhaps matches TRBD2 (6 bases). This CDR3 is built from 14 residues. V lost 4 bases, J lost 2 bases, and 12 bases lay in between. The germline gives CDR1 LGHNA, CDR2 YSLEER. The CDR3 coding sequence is TGCGCCAGCAGCCCCCGGGACTCCACCTACGAGCAGTACTTC. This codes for CASSPRDSTYEQYF.

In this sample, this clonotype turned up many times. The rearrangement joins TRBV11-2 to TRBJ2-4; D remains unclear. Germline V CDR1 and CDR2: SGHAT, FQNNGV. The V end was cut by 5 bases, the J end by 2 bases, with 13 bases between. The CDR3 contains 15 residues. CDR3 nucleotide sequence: TGTGCCAGCAGCGGGTTTCACCCACCCAAAAACATTCAGTACTTC. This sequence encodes CASSGFHPPKNIQYF. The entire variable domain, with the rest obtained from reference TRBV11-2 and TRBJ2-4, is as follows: EAGVAQSPRYKIIEKRQSVAFWCNPISGHATLYWYQQILGQGPKLLIQFQNNGVVDDSQLPKDRFSAERLKGVDSTLKIQPAKLEDSAVYLCASSGFHPPKNIQYFGAGTRLSVL.

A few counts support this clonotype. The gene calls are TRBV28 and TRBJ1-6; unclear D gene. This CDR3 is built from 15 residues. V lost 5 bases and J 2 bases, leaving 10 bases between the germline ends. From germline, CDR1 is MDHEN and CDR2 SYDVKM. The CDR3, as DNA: TGTGCCAGCAGTCCTCAGGAAACCTATAATTCACCCCTCCACTTT. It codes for CASSPQETYNSPLHF.

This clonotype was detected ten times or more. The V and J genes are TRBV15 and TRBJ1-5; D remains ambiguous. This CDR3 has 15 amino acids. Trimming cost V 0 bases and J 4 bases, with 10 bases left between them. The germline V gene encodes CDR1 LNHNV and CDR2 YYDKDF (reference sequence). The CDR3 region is CATSRDRIQNQPQHF. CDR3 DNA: TGTGCCACCAGCAGAGATAGAATTCAGAATCAGCCCCAGCATTTT.

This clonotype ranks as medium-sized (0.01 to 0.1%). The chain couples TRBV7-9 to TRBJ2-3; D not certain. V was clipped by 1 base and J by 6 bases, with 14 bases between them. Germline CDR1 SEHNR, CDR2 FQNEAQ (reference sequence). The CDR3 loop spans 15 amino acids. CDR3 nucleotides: TGTGCCAGCAGCTTAGTGATATCTGGGTACGATACGCAGTATTTT. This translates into CASSLVISGYDTQYF.

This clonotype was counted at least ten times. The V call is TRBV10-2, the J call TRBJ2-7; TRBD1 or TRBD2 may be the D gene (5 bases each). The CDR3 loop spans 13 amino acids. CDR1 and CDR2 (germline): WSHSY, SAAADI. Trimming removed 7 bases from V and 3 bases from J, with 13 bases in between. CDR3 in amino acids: CASTGQLSYEQYF. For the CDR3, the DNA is TGCGCCAGCACGGGGCAGCTTAGCTACGAGCAGTACTTC.

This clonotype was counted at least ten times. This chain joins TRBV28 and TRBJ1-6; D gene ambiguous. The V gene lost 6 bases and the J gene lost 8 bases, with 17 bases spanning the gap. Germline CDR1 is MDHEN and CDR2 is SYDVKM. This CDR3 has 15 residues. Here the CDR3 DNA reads TGTGCCAGCAGCAAAGTAGGGAGTAGGGATTCACCCCTCCACTTT. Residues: CASSKVGSRDSPLHF. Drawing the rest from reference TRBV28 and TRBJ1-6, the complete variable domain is DVKVTQSSRYLVKRTGEKVFLECVQDMDHENMFWYRQDPGLGLRLIYFSYDVKMKEKGDIPEGYSVSREKKERFSLILESASTNQTSMYLCASSKVGSRDSPLHFGNGTRLTVT.

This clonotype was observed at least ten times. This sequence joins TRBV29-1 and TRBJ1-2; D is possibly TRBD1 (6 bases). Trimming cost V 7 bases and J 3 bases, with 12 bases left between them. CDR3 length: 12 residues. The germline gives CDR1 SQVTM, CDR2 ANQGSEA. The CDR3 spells CSGSEGDYGYTF. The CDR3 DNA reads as TGCAGCGGTTCTGAGGGGGACTATGGCTACACCTTC.

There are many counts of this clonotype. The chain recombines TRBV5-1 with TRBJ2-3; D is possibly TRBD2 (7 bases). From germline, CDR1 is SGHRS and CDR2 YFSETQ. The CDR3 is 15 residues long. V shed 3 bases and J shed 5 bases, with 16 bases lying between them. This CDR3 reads CASSYDRGARDTQYF. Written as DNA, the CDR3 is TGCGCCAGCAGCTACGACCGGGGGGCAAGAGATACGCAGTATTTT.

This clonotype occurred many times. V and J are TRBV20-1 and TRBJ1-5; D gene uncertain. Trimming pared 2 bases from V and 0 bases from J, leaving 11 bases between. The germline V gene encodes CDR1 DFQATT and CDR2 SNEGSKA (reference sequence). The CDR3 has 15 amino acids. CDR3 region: CSARREGPSNQPQHF. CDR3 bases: TGCAGTGCTAGACGCGAAGGCCCTAGCAATCAGCCCCAGCATTTT.